This T cell receptor (beta chain) is drawn from a study of blood T cells in healthy people across ages. Looking at the study overall: Capture by template switching was about one barcoded beta molecule per two T cells. Overall study results and limits: Considered underestimates were the diversity estimates obtained from one million T cells. The lack of PBMC sorting stopped any conclusive naive versus antigen-experienced comparison.

The use of a sample-barcoded 5' primer and a J-beta primer mix characterized a second PCR of about 7 to 12 cycles. TCRdb reprocessed the 5' RACE reads with MiXCR, giving one entry per CDR3 protein. In the table there are 1.5 million to 2 million distinct CDR3 sequences, roughly 30% of which are singletons. Each sample provided at least 5 micrograms of extracted total RNA. Germline CDR1 and CDR2: DFQATT and SNEGSKA (reference sequence). The CDR3 loop spans 13 amino acids. V was trimmed by 5 bases and J by 5 bases, leaving 13 bases between them. This clonotype was seen only a few times. The antigen remains unidentified.

The sample consisted of blood. This sequence joins TRBV20-1 and TRBJ2-1, with a weak D call TRBD1 (6 bases). The sequence was collected from a woman under 40 in good health. In DNA, the CDR3 is TGCAGTGCTGGGGGCCTAGCCGACAATGAGCAGTTCTTC. This encodes CSAGGLADNEQFF.